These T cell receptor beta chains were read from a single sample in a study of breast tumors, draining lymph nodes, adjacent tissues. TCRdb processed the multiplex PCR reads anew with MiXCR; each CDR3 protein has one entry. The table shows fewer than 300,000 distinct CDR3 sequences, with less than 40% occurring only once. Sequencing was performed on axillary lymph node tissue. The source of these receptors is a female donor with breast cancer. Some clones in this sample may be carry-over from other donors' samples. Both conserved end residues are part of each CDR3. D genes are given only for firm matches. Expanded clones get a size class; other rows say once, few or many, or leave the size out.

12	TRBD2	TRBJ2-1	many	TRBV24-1	CATSGLAGVQFF	TGTGCCACCAGTGGACTAGCGGGCGTACAGTTCTTC
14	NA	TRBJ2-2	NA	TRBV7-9	CVSSSTPTRKELFF	TGTGTCAGCAGCTCTACCCCGACCAGGAAGGAGCTGTTTTTT
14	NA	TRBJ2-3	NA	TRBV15	CATSRGDTGDTQYF	TGTGCCACCAGCAGGGGGGACACCGGGGATACGCAGTATTTT
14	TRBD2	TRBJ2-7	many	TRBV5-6	CASSSTSGRDEQYF	TGTGCCAGCAGCTCGACTAGCGGGAGGGACGAGCAGTACTTC
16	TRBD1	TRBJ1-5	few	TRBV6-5	CASSHSYGQGTQPQHF	TGTGCCAGCAGTCACTCCTACGGACAGGGAACTCAGCCCCAGCATTTT
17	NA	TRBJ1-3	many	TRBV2	CASSDDSGWRPGNTIYF	TGTGCCAGCAGTGATGATTCGGGGTGGAGGCCTGGAAACACCATATATTTT
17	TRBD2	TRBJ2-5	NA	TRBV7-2	CASSSSGRARGLETQYF	TGTGCCAGCAGCTCTAGCGGGAGGGCCAGGGGTTTGGAGACCCAGTACTTC
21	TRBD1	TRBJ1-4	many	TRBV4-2	CASSQSPRGPDPATTNEKLFF	TGTGCCAGCAGCCAAAGCCCCAGGGGGCCGGACCCAGCTACAACTAATGAAAAACTGTTTTTT
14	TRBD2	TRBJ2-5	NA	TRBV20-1	CSARDVSGRETQYF	TGCAGTGCTAGAGATGTAAGCGGGAGGGAGACCCAGTACTTC
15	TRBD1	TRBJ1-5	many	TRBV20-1	CSAAQGAGGNQPQHF	TGCAGTGCTGCCCAGGGGGCGGGGGGCAATCAGCCCCAGCATTTT
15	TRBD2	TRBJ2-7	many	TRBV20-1	CSARTRRELAYEQYF	TGCAGTGCTAGAACGAGGCGGGAGTTAGCCTACGAGCAGTACTTC
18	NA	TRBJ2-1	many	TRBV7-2	CASSLGRRGASSYNEQFF	TGTGCCAGCAGCTTAGGGCGTCGGGGGGCCAGCTCTTACAATGAGCAGTTCTTC
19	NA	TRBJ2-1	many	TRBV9	CASSPRGGGLQSSYNEQFF	TGTGCCAGCAGTCCCAGGGGGGGGGGACTACAGAGCTCCTACAATGAGCAGTTCTTC
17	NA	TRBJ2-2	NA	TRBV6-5	CASRHPQGGGNTGELFF	TGTGCCAGCAGACACCCTCAGGGGGGAGGCAACACCGGGGAGCTGTTTTTT
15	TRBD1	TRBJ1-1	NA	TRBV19	CASTPTGRMNTEAFF	TGTGCCAGTACTCCGACAGGGAGAATGAACACTGAAGCTTTCTTT
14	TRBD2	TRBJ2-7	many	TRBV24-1	CATSDAGANYEQYF	TGTGCCACCAGTGATGCGGGAGCAAACTACGAGCAGTACTTC
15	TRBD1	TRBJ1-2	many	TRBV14	CASSQADRGPYGYTF	TGTGCCAGCAGCCAAGCGGACAGGGGGCCCTATGGCTACACCTTC
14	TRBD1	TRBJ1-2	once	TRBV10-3	CAISEWTGDNGYTF	TGTGCCATCAGTGAGTGGACAGGGGACAATGGCTACACCTTC
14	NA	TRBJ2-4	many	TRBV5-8	CASSFGLAKNIQYF	TGTGCCAGCAGCTTCGGGCTAGCCAAAAACATTCAGTACTTC
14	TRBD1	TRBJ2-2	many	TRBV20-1	CSAPDRTNTGELFF	TGCAGTGCTCCGGACAGGACGAACACCGGGGAGCTGTTTTTT
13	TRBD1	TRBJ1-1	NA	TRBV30	CAWRRGRGTEAFF	TGTGCCTGGAGAAGGGGGCGGGGCACTGAAGCTTTCTTT
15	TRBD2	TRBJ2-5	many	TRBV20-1	CSARGGLAGEETQYF	TGCAGTGCTAGAGGGGGACTAGCGGGAGAAGAGACCCAGTACTTC
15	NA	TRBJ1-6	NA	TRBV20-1	CGLRAGLLYNSPLHF	TGCGGCTTACGGGCAGGACTACTTTATAATTCACCCCTCCACTTT
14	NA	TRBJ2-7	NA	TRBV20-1	CSARDSRQAPGQYF	TGCAGTGCTAGAGACTCCCGACAGGCCCCCGGGCAGTACTTC
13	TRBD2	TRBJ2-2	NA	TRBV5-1	CASSPGGPRELFF	TGCGCCAGCAGCCCGGGGGGGCCCCGGGAGCTGTTTTTT
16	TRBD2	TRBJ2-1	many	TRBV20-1	CSARSRIAGAYNEQFF	TGCAGTGCTAGGTCTAGAATAGCGGGAGCCTACAATGAGCAGTTCTTC
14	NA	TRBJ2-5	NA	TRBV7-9	CASSLESGGETQYF	TGTGCCAGCAGCTTAGAATCGGGTGGGGAGACCCAGTACTTC
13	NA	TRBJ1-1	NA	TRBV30	CAWSVRFRTEAFF	TGTGCCTGGAGTGTAAGGTTCCGGACTGAAGCTTTCTTT
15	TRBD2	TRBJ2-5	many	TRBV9	CASGTSGSPKETQYF	TGTGCCAGCGGGACTAGCGGGAGTCCTAAGGAGACCCAGTACTTC
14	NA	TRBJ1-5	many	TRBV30	CAWSVRGWNQPQHF	TGTGCCTGGAGTGTGCGGGGTTGGAATCAGCCCCAGCATTTT
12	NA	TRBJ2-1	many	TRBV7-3	CASSPNGTPDMF	TGTGCCAGCAGCCCGAACGGGACTCCCGATATGTTC
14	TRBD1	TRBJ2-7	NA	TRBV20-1	CSAGRDRGTYEQYF	TGCAGTGCCGGCCGGGACAGGGGTACCTACGAGCAGTACTTC
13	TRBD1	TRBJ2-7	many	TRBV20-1	CSATRTGGYEQYF	TGCAGTGCTACAAGGACAGGGGGCTACGAGCAGTACTTC
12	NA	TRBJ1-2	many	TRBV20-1	CSAFSINYGYTF	TGCAGTGCCTTTTCAATTAACTATGGCTACACCTTC
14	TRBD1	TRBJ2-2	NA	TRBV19	CATLERQGKGELFF	TGTGCCACCTTGGAGAGACAGGGCAAGGGGGAGCTGTTTTTT
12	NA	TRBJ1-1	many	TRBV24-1	CATSDLSYRAFF	TGTGCCACCAGTGATTTGTCGTACAGAGCTTTCTTT
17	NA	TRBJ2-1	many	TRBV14	CASSQDAPYRSLDEQFF	TGTGCCAGCAGCCAAGACGCCCCTTACCGGAGTCTGGATGAGCAGTTCTTC
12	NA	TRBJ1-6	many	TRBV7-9	CASRQNNSPLHF	TGTGCCAGCAGACAGAATAATTCACCCCTCCACTTT
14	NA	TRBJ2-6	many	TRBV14	CASSLGGGANVLTF	TGTGCCAGCAGCCTGGGAGGTGGGGCCAACGTCCTGACTTTC
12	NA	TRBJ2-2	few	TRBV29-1	CSVTPGAGELFF	TGCAGCGTGACCCCCGGGGCCGGGGAGCTGTTTTTT
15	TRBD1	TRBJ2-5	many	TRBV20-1	CSARETGTGTETQYF	TGCAGTGCTAGAGAGACCGGGACAGGGACAGAGACCCAGTACTTC
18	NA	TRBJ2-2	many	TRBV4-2	CASSQDWDWGVGAGELFF	TGTGCCAGCAGCCAAGATTGGGATTGGGGAGTGGGCGCCGGGGAGCTGTTTTTT
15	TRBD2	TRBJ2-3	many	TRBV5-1	CASSLSGRITDTQYF	TGCGCCAGCAGCTTGAGCGGGAGGATCACAGATACGCAGTATTTT
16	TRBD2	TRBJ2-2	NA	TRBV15	CAASSSLAANTGELFF	TGTGCCGCCAGCAGTTCCCTAGCGGCTAACACCGGGGAGCTGTTTTTT
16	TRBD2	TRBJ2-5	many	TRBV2	CASSRTSGSGGETQYF	TGTGCCAGCAGCCGGACTAGCGGGAGTGGGGGAGAGACCCAGTACTTC
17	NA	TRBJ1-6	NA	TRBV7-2	CASSLALSGKRNSPLHF	TGTGCCAGCAGCTTAGCGCTATCGGGGAAGCGGAATTCACCCCTCCACTTT